Below, 30 T cell receptor beta chains from the same sample are listed, as sequenced in a study of cytomegalovirus exposure and HLA in healthy donors. Researchers ran the PCR with 60 Vbeta and 13 Jbeta primers. The method was immunoSEQ multiplex PCR; TCRdb's version includes in-frame clones alone and lacks a portion of them. This table has under 150,000 clones, around 83% appearing once. The sequenced sample was PBMCs. All receptors come from a girl aged 2-9 years in good health and CMV-seronegative.

CDR3 in amino acids: CASKQGNEQFF. The CDR3 DNA reads TGTGCCAGCAAGCAGGGCAATGAGCAGTTCTTC. The chain combines TRBV6-5 with TRBJ2-1, with D possibly TRBD1 on 5 matching bases. The V end lost 7 bases, the J end lost 6 bases, and 7 bases lay between the germline ends. Germline V gene data show CDR1 as MNHEY and CDR2 as SVGAGI. This CDR3 is built from 11 residues.

Of note for this clone: Other DNA sequences in the sample encode the same CDR3. The rearrangement joins TRBV7-3 to TRBJ2-3, with 9 bases lining up with TRBD2. Losses at the gene ends were 2 bases for V and 3 bases for J; bases not matched to a gene: 3. The V gene's germline CDR1 is SGHTA and CDR2 FQGTGA. This CDR3 region has 15 residues. In nucleotides, the CDR3 is TGTGCCAGCAGCTTACGCGGGGGGGCAACAGATACGCAGTATTTT. Translating it yields CASSLRGGATDTQYF.

This chain links TRBV5-1 with TRBJ2-3; 7 bases fit TRBD1. The CDR3 loop spans 16 amino acids. The J segment lost 4 bases and the V segment lost 2 bases, leaving 10 bases of the junction unmatched. CDR1 is SGHRS and CDR2 is YFSETQ in the germline V gene. The DNA of the CDR3 is TGCGCCAGCAGCTTTACCCAAGGGGGCTCCGCAGATACGCAGTATTTT. Translation gives CASSFTQGGSADTQYF.

The V gene is TRBV18, the J gene TRBJ1-3; D is unclear. There are 15 residues in the CDR3. Germline-derived CDR1 and CDR2 are KGHSH and LQKENI. The germline V and J ends were trimmed by 2 bases and 2 bases, with 10 bases remaining between them. CDR3 in amino acids: CASSPATPPGNTIYF. The CDR3 DNA reads TGTGCCAGCTCACCAGCTACCCCTCCTGGAAACACCATATATTTT.

J is TRBJ2-1 and V is TRBV10-2, with 8 bases aligning to TRBD2. V was pared by 7 bases and J by 0 bases, with 11 bases of the junction left unmatched. Germline values: CDR1 WSHSY, CDR2 SAAADI. The CDR3 runs 17 residues. The DNA of the CDR3 is TGCGCCAGCAAAAGTAGCGGGGAGGAACGCTCCTACAATGAGCAGTTCTTC. Protein product: CASKSSGEERSYNEQFF.

The V and J genes are TRBV6-4 and TRBJ2-3; 10 nucleotides agree with TRBD2. Germline CDR1 MRHNA, CDR2 SNTAGT. The CDR3 length is 15 residues. Trimming at V came to 4 bases and at J to 2 bases, leaving 3 bases not matched to a gene. The DNA of the CDR3 is TGTGCCAGCAGTGTAGCGGGGGGCGCCACAGATACGCAGTATTTT. Translating it yields CASSVAGGATDTQYF.

J is TRBJ2-7 and V is TRBV4-3; weak D call: TRBD2 (6 bases). The length of the CDR3 is 15 residues. Trimming removed 0 bases at V and 2 bases at J, with 11 bases between. Looked up from germline, CDR1 is LGHNA and CDR2 is YSLEER. The CDR3 sequence: CASSQDTRGPYEQYF. CDR3 in DNA: TGCGCCAGCAGCCAAGATACGCGGGGCCCCTACGAGCAGTACTTC.

The chain uses TRBV28 and TRBJ1-5, with D perhaps TRBD1 (5 bases). V lost 6 bases to trimming and J lost 3 bases, with 15 bases between them. Looked up from germline, CDR1 is MDHEN and CDR2 is SYDVKM. The CDR3 covers 15 residues. CDR3 loop: CASSPQDRYNQPQHF. As DNA, the CDR3 is TGTGCCAGCAGCCCCCAAGACAGATACAATCAGCCCCAGCATTTT.

The sample holds a few counts of this clone. V is TRBV6-1 and J is TRBJ2-5; 10 bases align to TRBD2. Germline CDR1 MNHNS, CDR2 SASEGT. This CDR3 is built from 15 residues. The V gene end was trimmed by 7 bases and the J gene end by 5 bases; junction bases not matched to a gene: 10. The CDR3 region has the DNA TGTGCCAGCACCATAATAGCGGGAGGACGGGAGACCCAGTACTTC. Protein product: CASTIIAGGRETQYF.

This clone was observed a few times. The chain joins TRBV5-4 to TRBJ1-5, with 7 bases lining up with TRBD1. The CDR3 sequence is 13 residues long. In germline, CDR1 is SGHNT, CDR2 YYREEE (reference sequence). The J segment lost 5 bases and the V segment lost 4 bases, leaving 3 bases of the junction unmatched. CDR3 nucleotides: TGTGCCAGCAGCCGTGACAGGGATCAGCCCCAGCATTTT. Translated: CASSRDRDQPQHF.

The genes are TRBV11-2 and TRBJ1-2, with D possibly matching TRBD1 (5 bases). Trimming removed 5 bases from V and 4 bases from J, with 17 bases in between. This CDR3 has 15 residues. The germline V gene encodes CDR1 SGHAT and CDR2 FQNNGV. The CDR3 sequence: CASSTLTELSYGYTF. As DNA, the CDR3 is TGTGCCAGCAGCACACTGACAGAACTCTCCTATGGCTACACCTTC.

The V call is TRBV5-4, the J call TRBJ1-2, with a possible D match to TRBD1 (6 bases). The CDR3 totals 14 residues. Germline loops: CDR1 SGHNT, CDR2 YYREEE (reference sequence). With 0 bases removed from V and 1 base from J, the gap between germline ends came to 7 bases. This CDR3 is CASSLGTVNYGYTF. The CDR3 nucleotides are TGTGCCAGCAGCTTGGGGACAGTTAACTATGGCTACACCTTC. The full variable domain, its missing parts supplied by reference TRBV5-4 and TRBJ1-2, is ETGVTQSPTHLIKTRGQQVTLRCSSQSGHNTVSWYQQALGQGPQFIFQYYREEENGRGNFPPRFSGLQFPNYSSELNVNALELDDSALYLCASSLGTVNYGYTFGSGTRLTVV.

The V call is TRBV7-2, the J call TRBJ1-6; 7 positions match TRBD1. Germline lookup yields CDR1 SGHTA and CDR2 FQGNSA. The trim removed 5 bases at V and 4 bases at J, leaving 11 bases unmatched. This CDR3 region has 17 residues. CDR3 DNA: TGTGCCAGCAGCCCAAACAGGGGTGGGGTTTATAATTCACCCCTCCACTTT. Protein sequence: CASSPNRGGVYNSPLHF.

The chain has TRBV30 and TRBJ2-1; D is uncertain. The CDR3 spans 14 residues. V lost 0 bases, J lost 1 base, and 7 bases lay in between. Germline lookup yields CDR1 GTSNPN and CDR2 SVGIG (reference sequence). The chain's CDR3 is CAWSVARSYNEQFF. Here the CDR3 DNA reads TGTGCCTGGAGTGTAGCTCGGTCCTACAATGAGCAGTTCTTC. Supplemented by reference TRBV30 and TRBJ2-1, the full variable domain reads SQTIHQWPATLVQPVGSPLSLECTVEGTSNPNLYWYRQAAGRGLQLLFYSVGIGQISSEVPQNLSASRPQDRQFILSSKKLLLSDSGFYLCAWSVARSYNEQFFGPGTRLTVL.

By sample fraction, this clone is medium-sized. Other DNA sequences in the sample encode the same CDR3. The genes are TRBV6-1 and TRBJ1-1, with unresolved D. The CDR3 length is 11 residues. With 7 bases removed from V and 2 bases from J, the gap between germline ends came to 5 bases. Germline V lookup: CDR1 MNHNS, CDR2 SASEGT. The CDR3 nucleotides read TGTGCCAGCACAGGAAACACTGAAGCTTTCTTT. The encoded protein is CASTGNTEAFF.

The chain joins TRBV2 to TRBJ2-2, with D possibly TRBD1 on 5 matching bases. Germline CDR1 is SNHLY and CDR2 is FYNNEI. The CDR3 runs 14 residues. Trimming stripped 4 bases from V and 5 bases from J, with 11 bases between. For the CDR3, the DNA is TGTGCCAGCAGTGGCCAGGGTTTAACCGGGGAGCTGTTTTTT. Protein product: CASSGQGLTGELFF.

The genes are TRBV2 and TRBJ1-2; TRBD1 matches 9 bases. The germline V gene has CDR1 SNHLY and CDR2 FYNNEI. CDR3 size: 15 residues. The V and J ends lost 5 bases and 4 bases, in that order; junction bases with no gene match: 8. This chain's CDR3 is CASSPRQGEGYGYTF. Written as DNA, the CDR3 is TGTGCCAGCAGTCCACGACAGGGGGAAGGCTATGGCTACACCTTC. Together with reference TRBV2 and TRBJ1-2, the CDR3 gives the full variable domain: EPEVTQTPSHQVTQMGQEVILRCVPISNHLYFYWYRQILGQKVEFLVSFYNNEISEKSEIFDDQFSVERPDGSNFTLKIRSTKLEDSAMYFCASSPRQGEGYGYTFGSGTRLTVV.

This chain uses TRBV2 with TRBJ2-3; 9 bases line up with TRBD1. Germline lookup yields CDR1 SNHLY and CDR2 FYNNEI. CDR3 size: 18 residues. With V trimmed by 7 bases and J by 2 bases, 16 bases remained unmatched. This chain's CDR3 is CASTGQGNLVGFTDTQYF. CDR3 DNA: TGTGCCAGCACGGGACAGGGAAACTTGGTGGGTTTCACAGATACGCAGTATTTT.

This chain links TRBV19 with TRBJ2-3; 10 bases are shared with TRBD2. Germline loops: CDR1 LNHDA, CDR2 SQIVND (reference sequence). The V gene end was trimmed by 3 bases and the J gene end by 4 bases; junction bases not matched to a gene: 7. The CDR3 totals 16 residues. CDR3 DNA sequence: TGTGCCAGTAGTATTGGGCGAGCGGGAGGGGCAGATACGCAGTATTTT. Translated, it gives CASSIGRAGGADTQYF. Together with reference TRBV19 and TRBJ2-3, the CDR3 gives the full variable domain: DGGITQSPKYLFRKEGQNVTLSCEQNLNHDAMYWYRQDPGQGLRLIYYSQIVNDFQKGDIAEGYSVSREKKESFPLTVTSAQKNPTAFYLCASSIGRAGGADTQYFGPGTRLTVL.

The table lists this clone with a count of one. The chain links TRBV19 to TRBJ2-1; 8 bases line up with TRBD1. V was clipped by 5 bases and J by 3 bases; unmatched bases: 15. In germline, CDR1 is LNHDA, CDR2 SQIVND (reference sequence). The CDR3 sequence is 18 residues long. The CDR3 region has the DNA TGTGCCAGTAGTGGGGGATTCAGGGGGCTGGCCGGCTACAATGAGCAGTTCTTC. Translation gives CASSGGFRGLAGYNEQFF.

This clone was seen only a few times. This chain uses TRBV4-3 with TRBJ2-1; 10 nucleotides match TRBD2. The CDR3 is made up of 17 amino acids. V gave up 0 bases and J gave up 8 bases; unmatched junction bases: 10. Germline values: CDR1 LGHNA, CDR2 YSLEER. The CDR3 DNA reads as TGCGCCAGCAGCCAAGACCGCCGAGCGGGGGGGCCCTATGAGCAGTTCTTC. Translated: CASSQDRRAGGPYEQFF.

The chain couples TRBV11-1 to TRBJ1-1, with a weak D call TRBD1 (6 bases). Germline-derived CDR1 and CDR2 are SGHAT and FQDESV (reference sequence). This CDR3 spans 13 amino acids. V gave up 5 bases and J gave up 1 base, with 8 bases separating them. The CDR3 DNA follows: TGTGCCAGCAGCAAGACAGGGAACACTGAAGCTTTCTTT. Protein sequence: CASSKTGNTEAFF.

The rearrangement links TRBV29-1 to TRBJ1-1, with D possibly matching TRBD1 (5 bases). Germline CDR1 is SQVTM and CDR2 is ANQGSEA. Trimming removed 3 bases from V and 1 base from J, with 6 bases in between. The CDR3 length is 12 residues. CDR3 sequence: CSVEGRNTEAFF. In DNA form, the CDR3 reads TGCAGCGTTGAGGGGCGGAACACTGAAGCTTTCTTT. Looking up the rest from reference TRBV29-1 and TRBJ1-1 gives the full variable domain: SAVISQKPSRDICQRGTSLTIQCQVDSQVTMMFWYRQQPGQSLTLIATANQGSEATYESGFVIDKFPISRPNLTFSTLTVSNMSPEDSSIYLCSVEGRNTEAFFGQGTRLTVV.

This clone appeared a few times. The genes are TRBV5-1 and TRBJ2-1, with D unclear. Trimming left V 4 bases short and J 9 bases short, with 17 bases between. The CDR3 is 14 residues long. CDR1 is SGHRS, CDR2 YFSETQ, per germline. CDR3: CASSHDWRGSEQFF. The CDR3 DNA reads TGCGCCAGCAGCCATGATTGGAGAGGTAGTGAGCAGTTCTTC.

This clone was seen only once. The CDR3 here is CAWNGSGGYTF. As DNA, the CDR3 is TGTGCCTGGAACGGATCCGGGGGCTACACCTTC. The chain employs TRBV30 and TRBJ1-2; D call uncertain. Germline CDR1 and CDR2: GTSNPN and SVGIG (reference sequence). With 4 bases removed from V and 8 bases from J, the gap between germline ends came to 11 bases. The CDR3 is 11 residues long.

The V call is TRBV4-1, the J call TRBJ2-7; D may be TRBD2 (5 bases). The CDR3 runs to 14 residues. Trimming removed 1 base at V and 7 bases at J, with 14 bases between. CDR1 MGHRA and CDR2 YSYEKL come from the germline V gene. The CDR3 sequence: CASSQASGNLEQYF. The CDR3 nucleotides are TGCGCCAGCAGCCAAGCCTCGGGGAATTTGGAGCAGTACTTC.

The J gene is TRBJ1-1, the V gene TRBV28; D possibly corresponds to TRBD1 (6 bases). Deletions cut 7 bases from V and 4 bases from J, with 13 bases between. Germline CDR1 reads MDHEN; CDR2 reads SYDVKM. The CDR3 runs to 13 residues. The CDR3 spells CASTLGHPTEAFF. The DNA for the CDR3 is TGTGCCAGCACCTTGGGACATCCCACTGAAGCTTTCTTT.

This sequence joins TRBV7-2 and TRBJ2-3; maybe TRBD2 (5 bases). This CDR3 spans 18 amino acids. The germline V and J ends were trimmed by 2 bases and 6 bases, with 24 bases remaining between them. Looked up from germline, CDR1 is SGHTA and CDR2 is FQGNSA. The CDR3: CASSLMSLRATVPDTQYF. For the CDR3, the DNA is TGTGCCAGCAGCTTAATGTCGCTGCGGGCGACCGTGCCGGATACGCAGTATTTT.

The chain recombines TRBV7-9 with TRBJ2-1; TRBD1 aligns across 7 bases. The CDR3 totals 14 residues. V was clipped by 8 bases and J by 4 bases; unmatched bases: 8. In germline, CDR1 is SEHNR, CDR2 FQNEAQ (reference sequence). The CDR3: CASLQGEIYNEQFF. The DNA of the CDR3 is TGTGCCAGCCTCCAGGGGGAGATATACAATGAGCAGTTCTTC.

The chain is built from TRBV5-1 and TRBJ2-7; D possibly corresponds to TRBD2 (7 bases). V lost 0 bases, J lost 5 bases, and 18 bases lay in between. Germline lookup yields CDR1 SGHRS and CDR2 YFSETQ. The CDR3 contains 16 residues. The CDR3 sequence is CASSLERGGILDEQYF. The CDR3 nucleotides read TGCGCCAGCAGCTTGGAAAGGGGGGGCATCCTAGACGAGCAGTACTTC. The full variable domain, rest sourced from reference TRBV5-1 and TRBJ2-7, is KAGVTQTPRYLIKTRGQQVTLSCSPISGHRSVSWYQQTPGQGLQFLFEYFSETQRNKGNFPGRFSGRQFSNSRSEMNVSTLELGDSALYLCASSLERGGILDEQYFGPGTRLTVT.